The 20 T cell receptor beta chains below all came from one sample that was sequenced in a study of blood T cells in healthy people across ages. A sample-barcoded 5' primer and a J-beta primer mix were used in a second PCR of roughly 6 to 11 cycles. MiXCR was run by TCRdb on the 5' RACE reads, yielding one entry per CDR3 protein. Among 700,000 to 850,000 distinct CDR3 sequences listed, roughly 50% were seen once. The sample was blood. These receptors were collected from an elderly man in good health.

The J gene is TRBJ1-2, the V gene TRBV5-6; unclear D gene. V was trimmed by 0 bases and J by 4 bases, leaving 16 bases between them. CDR1 is SGHDT and CDR2 is YYEEEE in the germline V gene. CDR3 length equals 16 residues. The CDR3 region has the DNA TGTGCCAGCAGCTTGGAGGTGGCGGGATCTCTCTATGGCTACACCTTC. Protein sequence: CASSLEVAGSLYGYTF.

The V and J genes are TRBV9 and TRBJ2-7; 8 nucleotides agree with TRBD2. The germline gives CDR1 SGDLS, CDR2 YYNGEE. CDR3 size: 15 residues. V dropped 3 bases and J dropped 5; count of bases not matched to a gene: 10. Written as DNA, the CDR3 is TGTGCCAGCAGCGATAGCGGGAATCGACTGGACGAGCAGTACTTC. Its translation is CASSDSGNRLDEQYF.

Comments on this clonotype: One end of the junction does not line up with germline, which may come from a read error. V is TRBV25-1 and J is TRBJ2-3, with 7 nucleotides matching TRBD1. Germline V gene data show CDR1 as MGHDK and CDR2 as SYGVNS. The CDR3 is 12 residues long. The CDR3 nucleotides are TGTGCCAGCAGTGAAGGGACAGATACGCGGTATTTT. This codes for CASSEGTDTRYF.

This clonotype was seen a few times. Germline and junction disagree at one end, which may indicate a read error. The V call is TRBV20-1, the J call TRBJ2-7, with 8 positions matching TRBD1. This CDR3 has 15 residues. Germline V CDR1 and CDR2: DFQATT, SNEGSKA (reference sequence). The CDR3 is CSARGPGQVSYEQYF. CDR3 DNA sequence: TGCAGTGCGAGAGGACCGGGACAGGTTTCCTACGAGCAGTACTTC.

This clonotype has only a few counts. V usage is TRBV2 and J usage is TRBJ2-5; tentative D call: TRBD2 (5 bases). The CDR3 is 14 amino acids. Trimming cost V 6 bases and J 5 bases, with 16 bases left between them. The V gene's germline CDR1 is SNHLY and CDR2 FYNNEI. In DNA form, the CDR3 reads TGTGCCAGCAGCCAAGGGAGTGGGGTCGAGACCCAGTACTTC. Protein: CASSQGSGVETQYF.

The chain employs TRBV6-6 and TRBJ2-3; D perhaps matches TRBD1 (5 bases). The length of the CDR3 is 17 residues. Trimming took 0 bases from V and 2 from J, leaving 15 bases between them. Germline V lookup: CDR1 MNHNY, CDR2 SVGAGI (reference sequence). The CDR3 spells CASSYSSGRGYTDTQYF. CDR3 nucleotide sequence: TGTGCCAGCAGTTACTCCTCCGGAAGGGGTTACACAGATACGCAGTATTTT.

The chain combines TRBV6-5 with TRBJ2-4; D could derive from TRBD1 or TRBD2 (7 bases each). Germline CDR1 is MNHEY and CDR2 is SVGAGI. V dropped 5 bases and J dropped 8 bases, with 19 bases sitting between them. CDR3 length: 15 amino acids. CDR3 DNA: TGTGCCAGCAGTCGAGGACAGGCCCTAGCGGACATTCAGTACTTC. It yields the protein CASSRGQALADIQYF.

V and J are TRBV12-3 or TRBV12-4 and TRBJ2-1, with 11 bases aligning to TRBD2. J gave up 0 bases and V 6 bases, and 10 bases lay outside the gene matches. This CDR3 has 18 amino acids. The CDR3 loop is CASRAGTSGLHSYNEQFF. As DNA, the CDR3 is TGTGCCAGCAGAGCCGGGACTAGCGGCTTACACTCCTACAATGAGCAGTTCTTC.

In its sample, this clonotype was seen a few times. This chain connects TRBV6-5 to TRBJ2-6; 10 bases are shared with TRBD1. V trimming: 6 bases; J trimming: 3 bases; junction bases outside the gene matches: 5. The germline V gene has CDR1 MNHEY and CDR2 SVGAGI. The CDR3 covers 16 residues. In DNA, the CDR3 is TGTGCCAGCAGCTCCGGGACAGGGGATGGGGCCAACGTCCTGACTTTC. It is translated as CASSSGTGDGANVLTF.

V usage is TRBV6-1 and J usage is TRBJ1-5, with TRBD1 identical over 7 bases. The CDR3 has 16 residues. J lost 0 bases, V lost 5 bases, and 7 bases had no gene match. Germline CDR1 is MNHNS and CDR2 is SASEGT. In nucleotides, the CDR3 is TGTGCCAGCAGTACCCCACAGGGGTATAGCAATCAGCCCCAGCATTTT. This encodes CASSTPQGYSNQPQHF.

This clonotype appeared a few times. The rearrangement links TRBV5-1 to TRBJ2-3, with 8 nucleotides matching TRBD2. Per the germline V gene, CDR1 is SGHRS and CDR2 is YFSETQ. The junction had 3 bases not matched to a gene; V was cut back by 4 bases and J by 2 bases. This CDR3 has 14 amino acids. This CDR3 is CASSVGGDTDTQYF. DNA for the CDR3: TGCGCCAGCAGCGTCGGGGGGGACACAGATACGCAGTATTTT.

The chain has TRBV20-1 and TRBJ1-2; D ambiguous. V lost 1 base, J lost 1 base, and 7 bases lay in between. Germline V lookup: CDR1 DFQATT, CDR2 SNEGSKA (reference sequence). The length of the CDR3 is 13 residues. The CDR3 spells CSARGEYNYGYTF. CDR3 DNA: TGCAGTGCTAGAGGCGAGTATAACTATGGCTACACCTTC.

This clonotype has a handful of counts. The chain is built from TRBV12-3 or TRBV12-4 and TRBJ2-7; TRBD2 matches at 11 bases. V shed 3 bases, J shed 4 bases, and the junction held 5 bases outside the gene matches. The CDR3 is 15 amino acids. The CDR3 loop is CASSFVAGGLYEQYF. CDR3 coding DNA: TGTGCCAGCAGTTTTGTAGCGGGAGGGCTTTACGAGCAGTACTTC.

As concerns this clonotype: Germline and junction disagree at one end, which may indicate a read error. The chain joins TRBV6-6 to TRBJ2-3; D remains unclear. CDR1 MNHNY and CDR2 SVGAGI come from the germline V gene (reference sequence). The CDR3 has 13 amino acids. This chain's CDR3 is CASCYGYTDTQYF. The DNA of the CDR3 is TGTGCCAGCTGTTATGGATACACAGATACGCAGTATTTT.

In this sample, this clonotype turned up a few times. J is TRBJ2-7 and V is TRBV12-3 or TRBV12-4; D may correspond to TRBD1 or TRBD2 (5 bases each). Trimming removed 3 bases at V and 7 bases at J, with 16 bases between. The CDR3 consists of 14 residues. DNA for the CDR3: TGTGCCAGCAGTTTGGGGACCAGTAGTTCGGAGCAGTACTTC. Residues: CASSLGTSSSEQYF.

This chain connects TRBV2 to TRBJ2-7; tentatively, D is TRBD1 (5 bases). The CDR3 is made up of 11 amino acids. Germline assignment: CDR1 SNHLY and CDR2 FYNNEI. Trimming took 7 bases from V and 4 from J, leaving 8 bases between them. The CDR3 DNA reads as TGTGCCAGCATCGACAGTTACGAGCAGTACTTC. Protein: CASIDSYEQYF.

V is TRBV7-2 and J is TRBJ2-1; 9 positions match TRBD2. The CDR3 consists of 15 residues. With V trimmed by 3 bases and J by 7 bases, 7 bases remained unmatched. Germline V gives CDR1 SGHTA, CDR2 FQGNSA. CDR3 coding DNA: TGTGCCAGCAGCTTTAGCGGGGGAGGGGTTAATGAGCAGTTCTTC. Protein: CASSFSGGGVNEQFF.

The chain uses TRBV6-5 and TRBJ2-7; D is unresolved. The germline CDR1 and CDR2 sequences are MNHEY and SVGAGI. CDR3 length: 13 amino acids. V was trimmed by 6 bases and J by 2 bases, leaving 11 bases between them. CDR3 in amino acids: CASRALPTYEQYF. The CDR3 DNA follows: TGTGCCAGCAGGGCGCTTCCAACCTACGAGCAGTACTTC.

This chain joins TRBV12-3 or TRBV12-4 and TRBJ2-7; 14 bases map to TRBD2. CDR3 size: 12 residues. V lost 8 bases, J lost 6 bases, and 0 bases stayed unmatched. CDR3 sequence: CASGLAGGEQYF. CDR3 DNA sequence: TGTGCCAGCGGACTAGCGGGAGGCGAGCAGTACTTC.

The V call is TRBV4-1, the J call TRBJ1-4; the D gene is possibly TRBD1 (6 bases). The germline V and J ends were trimmed by 0 bases and 8 bases, with 7 bases remaining between them. The germline CDR1 and CDR2 sequences are MGHRA and YSYEKL. The CDR3 runs to 13 residues. The CDR3, as DNA: TGCGCCAGCAGCCAAGAAACAGGGGAAAAACTGTTTTTT. It codes for CASSQETGEKLFF.